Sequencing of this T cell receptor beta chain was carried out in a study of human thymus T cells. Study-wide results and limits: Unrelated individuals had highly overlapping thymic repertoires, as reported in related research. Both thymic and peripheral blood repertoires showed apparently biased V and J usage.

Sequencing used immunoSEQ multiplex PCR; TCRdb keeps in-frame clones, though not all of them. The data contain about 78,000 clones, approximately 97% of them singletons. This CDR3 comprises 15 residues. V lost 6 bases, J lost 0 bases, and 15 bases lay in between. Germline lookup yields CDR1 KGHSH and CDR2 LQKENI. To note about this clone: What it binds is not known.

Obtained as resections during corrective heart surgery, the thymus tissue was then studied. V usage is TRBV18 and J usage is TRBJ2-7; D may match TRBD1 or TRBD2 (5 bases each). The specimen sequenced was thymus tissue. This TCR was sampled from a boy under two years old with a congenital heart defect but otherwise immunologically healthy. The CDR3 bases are TGTGCCAGCTCGCGAGCCGGGACGCCCTCCTACGAGCAGTACTTC. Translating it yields CASSRAGTPSYEQYF.